What follows are 2 T cell receptor beta chains derived from one specimen sequenced in a study of radiotherapy plus CTLA-4 blockade in lung cancer. TCRdb's copy holds only in-frame clones and misses some; the assay was immunoSEQ multiplex PCR. The data hold around 110,000 clones, with approximately 87% observed a single time. The material sequenced was peripheral blood, taken from a patient treated with radiotherapy plus ipilimumab. The receptors were gathered from a human donor with non-small cell lung cancer that progressed on radiotherapy plus ipilimumab. Some clones in this sample may be carry-over from other donors' samples.

The rearrangement joins TRBV19 to TRBJ2-1; D not resolved. CDR3 length: 15 residues. Trimming pared 1 base from V and 0 bases from J, leaving 7 bases between. Germline loops: CDR1 LNHDA, CDR2 SQIVND (reference sequence). The CDR3 coding sequence is TGTGCCAGTAGTATAGTCATTAGCTCCTACAATGAGCAGTTCTTC. Encoded protein: CASSIVISSYNEQFF.

This clone was detected only once. The chain is built from TRBV4-1 and TRBJ1-5; 7 nucleotides agree with TRBD1. V lost 0 bases and J lost 7; bases outside the gene matches: 3. This CDR3 comprises 14 residues. Germline V lookup: CDR1 MGHRA, CDR2 YSYEKL. DNA for the CDR3: TGCGCCAGCAGCCAAGACCAGGGGGGGCAGCCCCAGCATTTT. It translates to CASSQDQGGQPQHF.